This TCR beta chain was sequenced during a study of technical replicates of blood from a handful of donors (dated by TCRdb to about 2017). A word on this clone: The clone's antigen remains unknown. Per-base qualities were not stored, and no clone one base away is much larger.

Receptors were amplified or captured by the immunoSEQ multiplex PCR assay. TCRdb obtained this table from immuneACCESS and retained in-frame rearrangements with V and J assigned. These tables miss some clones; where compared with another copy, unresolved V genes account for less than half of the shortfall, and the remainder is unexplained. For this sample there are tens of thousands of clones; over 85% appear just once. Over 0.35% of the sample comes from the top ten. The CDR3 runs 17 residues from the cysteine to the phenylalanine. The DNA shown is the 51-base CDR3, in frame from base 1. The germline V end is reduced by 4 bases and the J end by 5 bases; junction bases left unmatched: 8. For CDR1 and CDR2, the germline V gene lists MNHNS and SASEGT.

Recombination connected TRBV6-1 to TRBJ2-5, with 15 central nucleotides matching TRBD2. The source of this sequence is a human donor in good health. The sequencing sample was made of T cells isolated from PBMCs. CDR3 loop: CASSVGLAGGPSETQYF. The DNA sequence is TGTGCCAGCAGTGTAGGACTAGCGGGAGGGCCCTCTGAGACCCAGTACTTC.